This entry lists 2 T cell receptor beta chains sequenced from one sample in a study of shared clonotypes between healthy human individuals. The data were produced by immunoSEQ multiplex PCR, yet TCRdb's version contains in-frame clones alone and is incomplete. Among 75,000 to 100,000 clones listed, about 45% were seen once. The specimen sequenced was PBMCs. The receptors shown here come from a middle-aged woman in good health. Some clones in this sample may be carry-over from other donors' samples.

This rearrangement joins TRBV9 to TRBJ2-3; D is ambiguous. The CDR3 is 14 amino acids. The germline V gene has CDR1 SGDLS and CDR2 YYNGEE. Trimming removed 0 bases at V and 2 bases at J, with 7 bases between. CDR3 loop: CASSVVSITDTQYF. In DNA form, the CDR3 reads TGTGCCAGCAGCGTAGTATCTATCACAGATACGCAGTATTTT. Filled out from reference TRBV9 and TRBJ2-3, the complete variable domain reads DSGVTQTPKHLITATGQRVTLRCSPRSGDLSVYWYQQSLDQGLQFLIQYYNGEERAKGNILERFSAQQFPDLHSELNLSSLELGDSALYFCASSVVSITDTQYFGPGTRLTVL.

The chain joins TRBV4-3 to TRBJ1-5; D call uncertain. CDR1 and CDR2 (germline): LGHNA, YSLEER. V gave up 0 bases and J gave up 10 bases, with 10 bases separating them. This CDR3 is built from 13 residues. The CDR3 nucleotides are TGCGCCAGCAGCCAAGAAGCGGGAAACCCCCAGCATTTT. This gives the protein CASSQEAGNPQHF.